Below are 19 T cell receptor beta chains sequenced from a single sample in a study of cytomegalovirus exposure and HLA in healthy donors. It was with 60 Vbeta and 13 Jbeta primers that the PCR ran. Profiled with immunoSEQ multiplex PCR; TCRdb holds only in-frame clones, not every one. The data contain some 270,000 clones, about 93% of them singletons. Specimen: PBMCs. The receptors were gathered from a girl aged 2-10 years in good health and CMV-seronegative.

This chain's CDR3 is CASSESSTGGGYEQYF. DNA of the CDR3: TGTGCCAGCAGTGAATCATCCACAGGGGGCGGCTACGAGCAGTACTTC. The chain employs TRBV25-1 and TRBJ2-7, with 9 bases fitting TRBD1. With 1 base clipped from V and 3 bases from J, the junction kept 7 bases outside the gene matches. Germline CDR1 MGHDK, CDR2 SYGVNS. The CDR3 is 16 residues long.

This rearrangement joins TRBV7-9 to TRBJ1-1; 7 bases fit TRBD1. The V gene end was trimmed by 3 bases and the J gene end by 0 bases; junction bases not matched to a gene: 1. The germline V gene has CDR1 SEHNR and CDR2 FQNEAQ (reference sequence). The CDR3 has 14 residues. CDR3 sequence reads: CASSLTGMNTEAFF. DNA for the CDR3: TGTGCCAGCAGCTTGACAGGGATGAACACTGAAGCTTTCTTT.

The J gene is TRBJ1-1, the V gene TRBV27, with D uncertain. The CDR3 has 13 amino acids. Germline loops: CDR1 MNHEY, CDR2 SMNVEV (reference sequence). Trimming shortened V by 2 bases and J by 1 base, and 5 bases separated the two germline ends. As DNA, the CDR3 is TGTGCCAGCAGTTTAGCGGAGAACACTGAAGCTTTCTTT. Its translation: CASSLAENTEAFF.

The chain joins TRBV29-1 to TRBJ1-5; 9 bases match TRBD1. The germline CDR1 and CDR2 sequences are SQVTM and ANQGSEA. The J segment lost 6 bases and the V segment lost 4 bases, leaving 4 bases of the junction unmatched. The CDR3 has 13 amino acids. As DNA, the CDR3 is TGCAGCGTTGTAGTGGACAGGGGTCAGCCCCAGCATTTT. Protein sequence: CSVVVDRGQPQHF.

This chain links TRBV10-2 with TRBJ2-7, with 7 bases aligning to TRBD1. The CDR3 has 12 residues. Germline V CDR1 and CDR2: WSHSY, SAAADI. The J segment lost 2 bases and the V segment lost 10 bases, leaving 5 bases of the junction unmatched. The CDR3 loop is CATGTAAYEQYF. The CDR3, as DNA: TGCGCCACCGGGACAGCAGCCTACGAGCAGTACTTC.

The chain links TRBV5-6 to TRBJ2-7, with a possible D match to TRBD1 (6 bases). The CDR3 covers 17 residues. Germline lookup yields CDR1 SGHDT and CDR2 YYEEEE. V dropped 2 bases and J dropped 0 bases, with 18 bases sitting between them. The chain's CDR3 is CASSLDYRTESSYEQYF. The CDR3 DNA reads TGTGCCAGCAGCTTAGATTATAGGACAGAGAGCTCCTACGAGCAGTACTTC.

The genes are TRBV14 and TRBJ2-3; TRBD2 might be the D (6 bases). Germline loops: CDR1 SGHDN, CDR2 FVKESK. The CDR3 extends over 15 amino acids. Between the trimmed V and J ends, which lost 2 bases and 2 bases, there was a span of 11 bases. The CDR3, as DNA: TGTGCCAGCAGCCAACGGGACTGGCCCACAGATACGCAGTATTTT. Its protein product is CASSQRDWPTDTQYF.

V and J are TRBV11-2 and TRBJ2-5; perhaps TRBD1 as D (5 bases). The J call is uncertain, as TRBJ2-7 better fits the DNA end. CDR1 and CDR2 from the germline V gene are SGHAT and FQNNGV. The length of the CDR3 is 15 residues. Written as DNA, the CDR3 is TGTGCCAGCAGCTTAGAGTACAGGAAGGAAGACGAGCAGTACTTC. It translates to CASSLEYRKEDEQYF.

The chain has TRBV5-4 and TRBJ2-4; possible D gene TRBD2, 6 bases. Trimming took 1 base from V and 6 from J, leaving 11 bases between them. This CDR3 comprises 14 residues. The germline V gene has CDR1 SGHNT and CDR2 YYREEE (reference sequence). CDR3 amino acids: CASSLFELANIQYF. CDR3 DNA: TGTGCCAGCAGCTTGTTTGAACTAGCAAACATTCAGTACTTC.

The chain carries TRBV23-1 and TRBJ1-5, with D possibly matching TRBD1 (6 bases). TRBV23-1 is an ORF; its function is uncertain. V lost 8 bases, J lost 3 bases, and 20 bases lay in between. The CDR3 sequence is 16 residues long. In nucleotides, the CDR3 is TGCGCCAGCCAGAAGGCCCCGGACAGCCTCAATCAGCCCCAGCATTTT. This codes for CASQKAPDSLNQPQHF.

The chain has TRBV30 and TRBJ1-1, with D unclear. CDR1 and CDR2 from the germline V gene are GTSNPN and SVGIG (reference sequence). With 2 bases removed from V and 6 bases from J, the gap between germline ends came to 13 bases. The CDR3 length is 13 residues. This CDR3 reads CAWSRMEGAEAFF. The CDR3 bases are TGTGCCTGGAGTCGTATGGAGGGCGCTGAAGCTTTCTTT.

The V call is TRBV9, the J call TRBJ2-7; 16 nucleotides line up with TRBD2. Germline assignment: CDR1 SGDLS and CDR2 YYNGEE. The CDR3 is made up of 16 amino acids. J lost 7 bases, V lost 4 bases, and 8 bases had no gene match. This CDR3 is CASSMGLAGGPGEQYF. The CDR3 DNA reads TGTGCCAGCAGCATGGGACTAGCGGGGGGGCCGGGAGAGCAGTACTTC.

This chain connects TRBV4-1 to TRBJ1-4, with 11 bases aligning to TRBD1. The CDR3 covers 19 residues. Trimming took 4 bases from V and 8 from J; bases not matched to a gene: 18. Germline V gives CDR1 MGHRA, CDR2 YSYEKL. DNA for the CDR3: TGCGCCAGCAGCCTCGGTGGGGACAGGGGGAATTCCGTTGGGGAAAAACTGTTTTTT. Protein sequence: CASSLGGDRGNSVGEKLFF.

The rearrangement uses TRBV27 and TRBJ2-7; 9 nucleotides line up with TRBD1. V lost 5 bases and J lost 0; bases outside the gene matches: 5. The CDR3 runs to 15 residues. CDR1 and CDR2 (germline): MNHEY, SMNVEV (reference sequence). Here the CDR3 DNA reads TGTGCCAGCAGTCCGCGACAGGGGGGCTCCTACGAGCAGTACTTC. Amino acid sequence: CASSPRQGGSYEQYF.

The V call is TRBV10-3, the J call TRBJ2-1, with D perhaps matching TRBD2 (6 bases). Germline CDR1 and CDR2: ENHRY and SYGVKD. Trimming left V 3 bases short and J 6 bases short, with 12 bases between. This CDR3 has 14 amino acids. The CDR3 DNA reads TGTGCCATCAGTGATCTAGGGACTTTCAATGAGCAGTTCTTC. Translated, it gives CAISDLGTFNEQFF.

The chain couples TRBV2 to TRBJ2-2; no clear D gene. Trimming took off 7 bases at V and 2 bases at J, with 11 bases between the two ends. Per the germline V gene, CDR1 is SNHLY and CDR2 is FYNNEI. This CDR3 has 14 residues. Written as DNA, the CDR3 is TGTGCCAGCAAATCCATTACTAACACCGGGGAGCTGTTTTTT. This sequence encodes CASKSITNTGELFF.

This clone was seen a handful of times. The chain recombines TRBV7-9 with TRBJ2-1; 9 nucleotides align to TRBD2. The V gene's germline CDR1 is SEHNR and CDR2 FQNEAQ (reference sequence). With V trimmed by 3 bases and J by 6 bases, 12 bases remained unmatched. This CDR3 is built from 17 residues. The CDR3, as DNA: TGTGCCAGCAGCTTCATCCCGGGACTAGCAGCCTCCAATGAGCAGTTCTTC. Amino acids: CASSFIPGLAASNEQFF.

There are a few counts of this clone. This chain joins TRBV29-1 and TRBJ1-1; D is possibly TRBD1 (6 bases). CDR3 length: 12 residues. Trimming stripped 7 bases from V and 0 bases from J, with 9 bases between. Germline assignment: CDR1 SQVTM and CDR2 ANQGSEA. The CDR3 spells CSGDRLNTEAFF. In DNA form, the CDR3 reads TGCAGCGGTGACAGGTTGAACACTGAAGCTTTCTTT.

In this sample, this clone turned up once. The V call is TRBV7-6, the J call TRBJ2-7, with 7 positions matching TRBD2. Germline CDR1 SGHVS, CDR2 FNYEAQ. J gave up 5 bases and V 0 bases, and 4 bases lay outside the gene matches. The CDR3 is made up of 14 amino acids. In nucleotides, the CDR3 is TGTGCCAGCAGCTTAGCGCCTAGCGGCGACGAGCAGTACTTC. This encodes CASSLAPSGDEQYF.